There are many counts of the clone carrying this TCR beta chain. The data originate from a study of T cell repertoires in cytomegalovirus infection. From the reads, TCRdb called clonotypes with MiXCR, one entry per CDR3 protein. There are some 220,000 distinct CDR3 sequences in the sample; around 6.6% occur only once, and roughly 6% lies in the top ten. The CDR3 totals 13 residues. CDR1 and CDR2 from the germline V gene are MNHEY and SVGEGT. V lost 7 bases and J lost 1, with 8 bases in between. The specimen was PBMCs. V gene TRBV6-2 or TRBV6-3 combines with J gene TRBJ2-1; D gene ambiguous. The TCR was taken from a human donor in good health (CMV status not recorded). Some clones in this sample may be carry-over from other donors' samples. As DNA, the CDR3 is TGTGCCAGCACCCGTCCTTCCTACAATGAGCAGTTCTTC. Its protein is CASTRPSYNEQFF.